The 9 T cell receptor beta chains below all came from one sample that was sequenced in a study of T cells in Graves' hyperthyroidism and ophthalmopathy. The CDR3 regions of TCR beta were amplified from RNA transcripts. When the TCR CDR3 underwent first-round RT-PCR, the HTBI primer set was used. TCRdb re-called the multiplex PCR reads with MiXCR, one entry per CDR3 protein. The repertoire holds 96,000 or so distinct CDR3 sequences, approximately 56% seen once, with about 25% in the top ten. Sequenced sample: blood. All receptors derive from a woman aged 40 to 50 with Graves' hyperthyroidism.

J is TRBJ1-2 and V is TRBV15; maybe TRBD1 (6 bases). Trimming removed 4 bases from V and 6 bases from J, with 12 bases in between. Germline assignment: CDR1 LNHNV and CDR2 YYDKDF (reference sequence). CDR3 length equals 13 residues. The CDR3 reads CATSTQGVNGYTF. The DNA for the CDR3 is TGTGCCACCAGCACACAGGGAGTCAATGGCTACACCTTC. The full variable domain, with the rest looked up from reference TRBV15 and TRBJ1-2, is DAMVIQNPRYQVTQFGKPVTLSCSQTLNHNVMYWYQQKSSQAPKLLFHYYDKDFNNEADTPDNFQSRRPNTSFCFLDIRSPGLGDTAMYLCATSTQGVNGYTFGSGTRLTVV.

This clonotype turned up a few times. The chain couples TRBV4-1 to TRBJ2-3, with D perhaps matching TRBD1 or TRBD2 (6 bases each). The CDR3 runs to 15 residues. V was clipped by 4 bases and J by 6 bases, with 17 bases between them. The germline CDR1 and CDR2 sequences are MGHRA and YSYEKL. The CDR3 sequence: CASSLRGREADTQYF. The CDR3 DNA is TGCGCCAGCAGCCTCAGGGGCAGGGAGGCGGATACGCAGTATTTT.

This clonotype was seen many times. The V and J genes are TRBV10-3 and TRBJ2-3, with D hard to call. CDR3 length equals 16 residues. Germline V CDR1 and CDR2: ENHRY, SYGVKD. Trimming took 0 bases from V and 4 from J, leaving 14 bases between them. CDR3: CAISESISPGADTQYF. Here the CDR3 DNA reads TGTGCCATCAGTGAGTCGATTTCGCCTGGGGCAGATACGCAGTATTTT.

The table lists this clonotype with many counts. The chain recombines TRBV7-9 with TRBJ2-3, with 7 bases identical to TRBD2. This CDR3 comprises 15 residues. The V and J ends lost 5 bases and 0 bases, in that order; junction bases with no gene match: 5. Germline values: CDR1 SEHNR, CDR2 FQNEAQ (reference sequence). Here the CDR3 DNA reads TGTGCCAGCAGCCAGCGGGAATACAGCACAGATACGCAGTATTTT. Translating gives CASSQREYSTDTQYF.

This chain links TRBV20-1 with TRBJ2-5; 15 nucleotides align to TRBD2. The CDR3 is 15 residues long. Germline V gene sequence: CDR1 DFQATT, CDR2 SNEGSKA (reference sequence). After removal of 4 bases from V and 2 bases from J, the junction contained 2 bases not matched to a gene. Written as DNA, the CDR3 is TGCAGTGCTACGGGACTAGCGGGAGGACAAGAGACCCAGTACTTC. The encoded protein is CSATGLAGGQETQYF.

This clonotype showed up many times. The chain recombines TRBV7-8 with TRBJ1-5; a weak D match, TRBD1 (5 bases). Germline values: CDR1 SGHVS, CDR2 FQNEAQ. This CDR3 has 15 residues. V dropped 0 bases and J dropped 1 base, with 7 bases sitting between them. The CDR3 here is CASSLAGGSNQPQHF. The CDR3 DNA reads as TGTGCCAGCAGCTTAGCGGGGGGAAGCAATCAGCCCCAGCATTTT.

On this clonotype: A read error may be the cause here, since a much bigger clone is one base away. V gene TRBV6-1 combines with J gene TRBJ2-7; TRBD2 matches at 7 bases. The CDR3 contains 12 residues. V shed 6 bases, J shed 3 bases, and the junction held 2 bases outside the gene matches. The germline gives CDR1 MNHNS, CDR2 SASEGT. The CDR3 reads CASRGGIYEQYF. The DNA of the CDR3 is TGTGCCAGCAGGGGAGGGATCTACGAGCAGTACTTC.

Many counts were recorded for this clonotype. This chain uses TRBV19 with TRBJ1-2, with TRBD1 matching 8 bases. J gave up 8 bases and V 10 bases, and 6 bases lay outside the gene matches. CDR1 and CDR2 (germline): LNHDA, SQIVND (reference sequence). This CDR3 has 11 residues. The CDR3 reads CATQGAGGYTF. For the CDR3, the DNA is TGTGCCACCCAGGGGGCTGGGGGCTACACCTTC.

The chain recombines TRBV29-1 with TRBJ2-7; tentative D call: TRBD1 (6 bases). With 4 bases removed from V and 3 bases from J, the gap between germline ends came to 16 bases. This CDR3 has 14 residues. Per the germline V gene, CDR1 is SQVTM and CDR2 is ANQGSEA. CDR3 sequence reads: CSVAQTGRGYEQYF. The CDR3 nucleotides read TGCAGCGTTGCTCAGACAGGCAGGGGCTACGAGCAGTACTTC.